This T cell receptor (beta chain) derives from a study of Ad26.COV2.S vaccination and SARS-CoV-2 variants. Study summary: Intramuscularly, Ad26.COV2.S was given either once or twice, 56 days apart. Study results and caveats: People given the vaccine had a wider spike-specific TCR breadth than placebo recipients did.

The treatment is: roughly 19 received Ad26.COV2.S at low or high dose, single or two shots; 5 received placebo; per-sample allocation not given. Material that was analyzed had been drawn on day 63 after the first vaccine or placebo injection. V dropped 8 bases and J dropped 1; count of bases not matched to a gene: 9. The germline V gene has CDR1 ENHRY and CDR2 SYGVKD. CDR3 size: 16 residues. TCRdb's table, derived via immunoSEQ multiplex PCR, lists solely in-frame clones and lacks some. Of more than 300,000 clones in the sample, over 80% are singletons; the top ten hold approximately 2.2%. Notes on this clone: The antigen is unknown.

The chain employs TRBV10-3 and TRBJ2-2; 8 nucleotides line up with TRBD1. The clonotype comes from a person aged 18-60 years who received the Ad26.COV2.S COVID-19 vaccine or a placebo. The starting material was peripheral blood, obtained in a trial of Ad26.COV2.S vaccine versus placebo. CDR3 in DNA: TGTGCCATCGGCCGATGGGGGACAGGGAACACCGGGGAGCTGTTTTTT. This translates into CAIGRWGTGNTGELFF.